These 27 T cell receptor beta chains share one sample of origin, sequenced in a study of T cells expressing NK-cell markers. TCRdb re-called the 5' RACE reads, yielding one record per CDR3 amino acid sequence without DNA. This repertoire includes 350,000 to 400,000 distinct CDR3 sequences. The specimen sequenced was blood T cells: a sorted CD56 or NKG2C T cell subset, CD4+ or CD8+ T cells, or bulk PBMC T cells (not recorded which). All receptors come from a woman in her fifties or sixties in good health.

The V and J genes are TRBV18 and TRBJ2-1; TCRdb returns TRBD2, unconfirmable since there is no DNA. The CDR3 spans 15 residues. CDR1 is KGHSH and CDR2 is LQKENI in the germline V gene. CDR3 sequence reads: CASSPPFATSDEQFF.

The chain is built from TRBV6-2 or TRBV6-3 and TRBJ2-1; TCRdb reports TRBD2, a call that lacks DNA to check it against. Per germline, CDR1 MNHEY and CDR2 SVGEGT. The CDR3 runs 19 residues. The CDR3 protein is CASSYSAGRREGPYNEQFF.

The CDR3 reads CSVRDRGQETQYF. This rearrangement joins TRBV29-1 to TRBJ2-5; the D gene TCRdb calls, TRBD1, cannot be checked with no DNA. This CDR3 comprises 13 residues. The germline V gene has CDR1 SQVTM and CDR2 ANQGSEA.

The J gene is TRBJ2-7, the V gene TRBV5-1; TCRdb picks TRBD1, but there is no DNA to check that call. The CDR3 has 15 residues. CDR1 SGHRS and CDR2 YFSETQ come from the germline V gene. The CDR3 reads CASSLGQAKPYEQYF. The complete variable domain, with remaining parts taken from reference TRBV5-1 and TRBJ2-7, reads KAGVTQTPRYLIKTRGQQVTLSCSPISGHRSVSWYQQTPGQGLQFLFEYFSETQRNKGNFPGRFSGRQFSNSRSEMNVSTLELGDSALYLCASSLGQAKPYEQYFGPGTRLTVT.

V usage is TRBV27 and J usage is TRBJ2-7. The CDR3 loop spans 16 amino acids. Germline V gene sequence: CDR1 MNHEY, CDR2 SMNVEV (reference sequence). The CDR3 spells CASSLSLRGTSYEQYF.

V usage is TRBV10-3 and J usage is TRBJ2-1; TCRdb names TRBD2, which stays unverified in the absence of DNA. The CDR3 has 14 amino acids. Germline CDR1 ENHRY, CDR2 SYGVKD. CDR3 protein: CAISPGTSGDEQFF.

This chain connects TRBV27 to TRBJ2-5; TCRdb's D call, TRBD2, is unchecked because there is no DNA. Germline loops: CDR1 MNHEY, CDR2 SMNVEV (reference sequence). This CDR3 region has 12 residues. The CDR3 region is CATRGLEETQYF.

The rearrangement joins TRBV6-6 to TRBJ2-1; the D call of TRBD2 rests on TCRdb alone, since no DNA is present to check it. The length of the CDR3 is 16 residues. Germline V gene lookup returns CDR1 MNHNY and CDR2 SVGAGI (reference sequence). CDR3 loop: CASSYAAGGRSNEQFF.

This chain uses TRBV6-5 with TRBJ2-6; TCRdb gives TRBD1 as the D gene, but with no DNA this cannot be confirmed. CDR3 length equals 17 residues. CDR1 and CDR2 (germline): MNHEY, SVGAGI. The CDR3 here is CASSSHDRVSGANVLTF.

The V gene is TRBV6-5, the J gene TRBJ2-1; TCRdb reports TRBD2, a call that lacks DNA to check it against. The CDR3 totals 14 residues. CDR1 and CDR2 from the germline V gene are MNHEY and SVGAGI. This CDR3 reads CASSYFQGGSEQFF.

J is TRBJ1-4 and V is TRBV29-1. Germline-derived CDR1 and CDR2 are SQVTM and ANQGSEA. CDR3 length equals 14 residues. CDR3 amino acids: CSALGDATNEKLFF.

The gene calls are TRBV11-3 and TRBJ2-3; TCRdb names TRBD1, which stays unverified in the absence of DNA. Looked up from germline, CDR1 is SGHNT and CDR2 is YENEEA. The CDR3 is made up of 13 amino acids. CDR3 region: CASSPPPVDTQYF.

The chain uses TRBV5-1 and TRBJ1-2. Germline values: CDR1 SGHRS, CDR2 YFSETQ. The CDR3 is 13 amino acids. The chain's CDR3 is CASSLGGEGGYTF.

CDR3 loop: CASSLKQDNNEQFF. This chain uses TRBV18 with TRBJ2-1; TCRdb's assignment of TRBD1 cannot be checked, as there is no DNA. Germline V gene sequence: CDR1 KGHSH, CDR2 LQKENI. CDR3 length equals 14 residues.

This chain connects TRBV11-2 to TRBJ2-3; TCRdb proposes TRBD1, but this gene call is untestable without DNA. The CDR3 is 14 residues long. Germline V gene sequence: CDR1 SGHAT, CDR2 FQNNGV. CDR3 in amino acids: CASRKPGQTDTQYF.

This chain links TRBV6-5 with TRBJ1-2; TCRdb selects TRBD1, and the lack of DNA leaves this call unchecked. CDR1 and CDR2 (germline): MNHEY, SVGAGI. The CDR3 covers 13 residues. The CDR3 sequence is CATSGGTSYGYTF.

The chain is built from TRBV11-2 and TRBJ2-2; lacking DNA, the TRBD2 call made by TCRdb goes unchecked. This CDR3 has 14 amino acids. Germline CDR1 reads SGHAT; CDR2 reads FQNNGV. The CDR3 sequence: CASSLEGVPGELFF. The full variable domain, rest sourced from reference TRBV11-2 and TRBJ2-2, is EAGVAQSPRYKIIEKRQSVAFWCNPISGHATLYWYQQILGQGPKLLIQFQNNGVVDDSQLPKDRFSAERLKGVDSTLKIQPAKLEDSAVYLCASSLEGVPGELFFGEGSRLTVL.

The rearrangement joins TRBV6-1 to TRBJ1-1. Germline V CDR1 and CDR2: MNHNS, SASEGT. There are 14 residues in the CDR3. CDR3 residues: CASSERVKNTEAFF.

This sequence joins TRBV21-1 and TRBJ2-3; TCRdb names TRBD2, which stays unverified in the absence of DNA. TRBV21-1 counts as a pseudogene. The CDR3 has 16 amino acids. The chain's CDR3 is CASSERLAESTDTQYF.

The rearrangement joins TRBV5-1 to TRBJ2-6; the TCRdb call, TRBD1, lacks DNA for checking. CDR3 size: 18 residues. Germline CDR1 and CDR2: SGHRS and YFSETQ. CDR3: CASSLETGRASGANVLTF.

This sequence joins TRBV3-1 and TRBJ2-3. The CDR3 loop spans 14 amino acids. Germline V gene sequence: CDR1 LGHDT, CDR2 YNNKEL (reference sequence). The chain's CDR3 is CASSGGRSADTQYF.

The CDR3 is CASSLALAGVIQETQYF. This chain links TRBV12-3 or TRBV12-4 with TRBJ2-5; TCRdb returns TRBD2, unconfirmable since there is no DNA. CDR3 size: 17 residues.

The V call is TRBV6-1, the J call TRBJ2-1; checking the TCRdb D call of TRBD2 is not possible without DNA. The CDR3 covers 14 residues. The germline CDR1 and CDR2 sequences are MNHNS and SASEGT. The CDR3 reads CASSGGLAIDEQFF.

This chain joins TRBV3-1 and TRBJ2-1; TCRdb outputs TRBD2, but without DNA this stays unchecked. The germline V gene has CDR1 LGHDT and CDR2 YNNKEL (reference sequence). The CDR3 has 16 amino acids. CDR3 amino acids: CASSQDQLAEANEQFF.

The chain is built from TRBV7-2 and TRBJ2-2; TCRdb indicates TRBD2, and absent DNA this call remains unverified. CDR1 and CDR2 (germline): SGHTA, FQGNSA. This CDR3 has 15 residues. This CDR3 is CASSYQAGVSGELFF.

This rearrangement joins TRBV10-1 to TRBJ2-7. This CDR3 comprises 15 residues. Germline-derived CDR1 and CDR2 are WNHNN and SYGVQD (reference sequence). The CDR3: CASSESGRRSYEQYF.

The rearrangement links TRBV20-1 to TRBJ2-7; TCRdb names TRBD1, which stays unverified in the absence of DNA. The CDR3 has 16 amino acids. CDR1 and CDR2 from the germline V gene are DFQATT and SNEGSKA (reference sequence). CDR3 amino acids: CSARAGSGGRLLEQYF.